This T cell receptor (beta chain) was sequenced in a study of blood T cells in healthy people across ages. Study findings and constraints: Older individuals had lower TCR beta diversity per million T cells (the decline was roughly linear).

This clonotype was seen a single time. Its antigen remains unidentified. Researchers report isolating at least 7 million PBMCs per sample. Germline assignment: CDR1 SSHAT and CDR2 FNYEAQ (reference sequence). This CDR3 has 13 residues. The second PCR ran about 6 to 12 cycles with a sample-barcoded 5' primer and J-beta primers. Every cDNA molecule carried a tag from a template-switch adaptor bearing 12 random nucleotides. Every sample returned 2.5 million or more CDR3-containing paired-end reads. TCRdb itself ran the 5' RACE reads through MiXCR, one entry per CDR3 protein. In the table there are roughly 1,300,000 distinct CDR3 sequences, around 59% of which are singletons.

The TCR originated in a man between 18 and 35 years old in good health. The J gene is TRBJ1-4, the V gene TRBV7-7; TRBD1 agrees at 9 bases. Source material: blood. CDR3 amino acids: CAAERDRGKKLFF. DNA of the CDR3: TGTGCGGCCGAGAGAGACAGGGGGAAAAAACTGTTTTTT. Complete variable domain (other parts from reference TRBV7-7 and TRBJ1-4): GAGVSQSPRYKVTKRGQDVTLRCDPISSHATLYWYQQALGQGPEFLTYFNYEAQPDKSGLPSDRFSAERPEGSISTLTIQRTEQRDSAMYRCAAERDRGKKLFFGSGTQLSVL.